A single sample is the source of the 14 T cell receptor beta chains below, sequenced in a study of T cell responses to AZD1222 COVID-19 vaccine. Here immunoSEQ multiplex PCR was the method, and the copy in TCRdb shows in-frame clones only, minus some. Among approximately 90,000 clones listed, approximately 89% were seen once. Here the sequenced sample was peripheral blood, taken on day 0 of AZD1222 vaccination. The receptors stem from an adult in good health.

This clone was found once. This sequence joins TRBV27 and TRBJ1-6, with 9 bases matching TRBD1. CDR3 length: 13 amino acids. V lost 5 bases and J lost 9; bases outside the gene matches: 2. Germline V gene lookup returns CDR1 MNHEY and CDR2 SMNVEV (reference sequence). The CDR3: CASSGTGISPLHF. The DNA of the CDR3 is TGTGCCAGCAGTGGGACAGGGATTTCACCCCTCCACTTT.

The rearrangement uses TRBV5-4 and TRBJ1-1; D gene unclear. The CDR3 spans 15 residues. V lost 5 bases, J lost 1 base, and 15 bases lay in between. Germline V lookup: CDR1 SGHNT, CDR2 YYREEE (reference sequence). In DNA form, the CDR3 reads TGTGCCAGCAGACCGAAGGGTGGCGGGAACACTGAAGCTTTCTTT. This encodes CASRPKGGGNTEAFF.

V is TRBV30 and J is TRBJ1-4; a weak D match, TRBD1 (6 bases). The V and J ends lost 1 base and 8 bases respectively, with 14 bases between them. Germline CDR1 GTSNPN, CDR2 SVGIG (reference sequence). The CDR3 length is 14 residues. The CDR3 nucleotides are TGTGCCTGGAGTGGGGGGGCTTACGGGGAAAAACTGTTTTTT. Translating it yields CAWSGGAYGEKLFF. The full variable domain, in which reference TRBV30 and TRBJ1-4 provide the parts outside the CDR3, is SQTIHQWPATLVQPVGSPLSLECTVEGTSNPNLYWYRQAAGRGLQLLFYSVGIGQISSEVPQNLSASRPQDRQFILSSKKLLLSDSGFYLCAWSGGAYGEKLFFGSGTQLSVL.

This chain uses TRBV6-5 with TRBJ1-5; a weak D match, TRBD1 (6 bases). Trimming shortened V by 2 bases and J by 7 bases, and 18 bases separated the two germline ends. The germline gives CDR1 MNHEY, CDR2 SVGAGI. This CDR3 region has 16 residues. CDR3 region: CASSYTFTGSGQPQHF. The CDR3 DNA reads TGTGCCAGCAGTTACACCTTCACAGGGTCGGGCCAGCCCCAGCATTTT.

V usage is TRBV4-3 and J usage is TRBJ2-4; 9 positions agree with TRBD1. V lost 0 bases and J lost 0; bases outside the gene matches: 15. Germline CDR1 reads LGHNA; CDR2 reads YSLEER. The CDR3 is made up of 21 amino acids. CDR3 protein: CASSQDSGVWTGDLAKNIQYF. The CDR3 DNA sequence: TGCGCCAGCAGCCAAGATTCGGGGGTGTGGACAGGGGATCTAGCCAAAAACATTCAGTACTTC.

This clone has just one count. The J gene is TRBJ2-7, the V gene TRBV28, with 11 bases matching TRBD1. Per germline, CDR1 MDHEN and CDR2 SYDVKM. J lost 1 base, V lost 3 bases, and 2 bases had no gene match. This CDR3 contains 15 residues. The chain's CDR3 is CASSLGTGGSYEQYF. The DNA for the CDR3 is TGTGCCAGCAGTTTGGGGACAGGGGGTTCCTACGAGCAGTACTTC.

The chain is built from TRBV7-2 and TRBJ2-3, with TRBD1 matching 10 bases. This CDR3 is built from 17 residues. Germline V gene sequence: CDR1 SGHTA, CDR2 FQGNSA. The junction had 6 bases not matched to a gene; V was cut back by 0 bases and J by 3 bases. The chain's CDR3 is CASSLAQGTGVTDTQYF. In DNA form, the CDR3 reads TGTGCCAGCAGCTTAGCGCAGGGGACAGGGGTTACAGATACGCAGTATTTT.

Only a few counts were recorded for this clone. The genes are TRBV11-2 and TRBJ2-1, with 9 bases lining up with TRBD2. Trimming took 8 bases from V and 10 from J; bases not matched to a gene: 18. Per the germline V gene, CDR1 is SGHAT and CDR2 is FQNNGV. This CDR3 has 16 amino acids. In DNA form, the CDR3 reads TGTGCCAGCCTACACTTGGTCGCGGGAGGGCCTGGGGAGCAGTTCTTC. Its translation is CASLHLVAGGPGEQFF. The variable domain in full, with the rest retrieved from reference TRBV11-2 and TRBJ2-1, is EAGVAQSPRYKIIEKRQSVAFWCNPISGHATLYWYQQILGQGPKLLIQFQNNGVVDDSQLPKDRFSAERLKGVDSTLKIQPAKLEDSAVYLCASLHLVAGGPGEQFFGPGTRLTVL.

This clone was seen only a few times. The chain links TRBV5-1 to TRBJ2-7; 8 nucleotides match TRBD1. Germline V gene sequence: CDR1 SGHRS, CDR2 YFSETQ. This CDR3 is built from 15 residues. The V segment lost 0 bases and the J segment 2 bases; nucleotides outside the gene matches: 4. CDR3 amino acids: CASSLVGQGTYEQYF. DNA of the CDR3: TGCGCCAGCAGCTTGGTTGGACAGGGAACCTACGAGCAGTACTTC.

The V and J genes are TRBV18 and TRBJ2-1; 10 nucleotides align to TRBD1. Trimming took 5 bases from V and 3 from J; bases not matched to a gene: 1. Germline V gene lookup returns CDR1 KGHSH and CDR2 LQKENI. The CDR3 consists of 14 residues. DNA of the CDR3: TGTGCCAGCTCAAGGACAGGGGGCTACAATGAGCAGTTCTTC. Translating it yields CASSRTGGYNEQFF.

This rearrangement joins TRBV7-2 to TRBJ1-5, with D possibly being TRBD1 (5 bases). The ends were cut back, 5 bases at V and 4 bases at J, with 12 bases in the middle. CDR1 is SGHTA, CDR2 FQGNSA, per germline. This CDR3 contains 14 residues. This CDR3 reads CASSPRGGNQPQHF. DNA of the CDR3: TGTGCCAGCAGCCCCCGGGGGGGGAATCAGCCCCAGCATTTT.

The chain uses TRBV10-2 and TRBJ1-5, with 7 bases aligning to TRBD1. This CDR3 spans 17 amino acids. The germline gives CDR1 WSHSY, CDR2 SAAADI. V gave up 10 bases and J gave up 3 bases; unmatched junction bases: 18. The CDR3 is CATRSGTAYTSNQPQHF. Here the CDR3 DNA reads TGCGCCACCCGCTCCGGGACAGCTTATACCTCCAATCAGCCCCAGCATTTT.

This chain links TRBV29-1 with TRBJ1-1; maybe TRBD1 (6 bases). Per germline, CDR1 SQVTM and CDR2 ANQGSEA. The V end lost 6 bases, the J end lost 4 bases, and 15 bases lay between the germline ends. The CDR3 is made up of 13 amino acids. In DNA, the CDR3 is TGCAGCGTGTTACAACAGGGTTTCACTGAAGCTTTCTTT. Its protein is CSVLQQGFTEAFF.

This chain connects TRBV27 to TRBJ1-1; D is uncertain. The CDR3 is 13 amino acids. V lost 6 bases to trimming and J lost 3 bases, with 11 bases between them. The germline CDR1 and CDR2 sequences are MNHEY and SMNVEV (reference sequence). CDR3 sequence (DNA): TGTGCCAGCAGCCTAGGTTGGGACACTGAAGCTTTCTTT. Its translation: CASSLGWDTEAFF.